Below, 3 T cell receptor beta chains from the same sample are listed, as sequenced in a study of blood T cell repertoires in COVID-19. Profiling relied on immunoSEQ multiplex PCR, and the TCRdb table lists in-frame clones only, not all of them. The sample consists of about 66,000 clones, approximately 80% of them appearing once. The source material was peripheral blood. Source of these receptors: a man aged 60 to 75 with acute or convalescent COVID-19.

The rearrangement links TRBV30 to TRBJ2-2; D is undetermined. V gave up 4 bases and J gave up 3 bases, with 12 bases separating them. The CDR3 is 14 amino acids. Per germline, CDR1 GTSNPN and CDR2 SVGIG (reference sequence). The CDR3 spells CAWIIPGHTGELFF. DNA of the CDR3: TGTGCCTGGATTATCCCCGGTCACACCGGGGAGCTGTTTTTT.

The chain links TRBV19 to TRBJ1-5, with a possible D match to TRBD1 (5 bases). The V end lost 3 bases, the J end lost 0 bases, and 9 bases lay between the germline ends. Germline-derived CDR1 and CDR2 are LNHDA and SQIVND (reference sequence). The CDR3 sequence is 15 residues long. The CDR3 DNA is TGTGCCAGTAGTATTCAGGGTCCTAGCAATCAGCCCCAGCATTTT. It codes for CASSIQGPSNQPQHF.

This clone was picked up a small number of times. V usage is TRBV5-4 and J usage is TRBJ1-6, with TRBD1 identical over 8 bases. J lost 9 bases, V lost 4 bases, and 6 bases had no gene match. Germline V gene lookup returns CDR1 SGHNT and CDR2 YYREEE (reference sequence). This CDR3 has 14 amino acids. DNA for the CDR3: TGTGCCAGCAGCCTAGACAGGGGCATTTCACCCCTCCACTTT. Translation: CASSLDRGISPLHF.